What follows is one T cell receptor (beta chain) and its context. These data are taken from a study of blood T cell repertoires in COVID-19. Background on the study: Nucleic acid was either cDNA or gDNA, and it came from T cells, B-cell-depleted T cells, or PBMCs.

Authors' data handling: Amplified reference gene primers provided the basis for estimating nucleated cell counts. The data were produced by immunoSEQ multiplex PCR, yet TCRdb's version contains in-frame clones alone and is incomplete. V, J and clone size were drawn from that table, and D and trimming were deduced from the DNA. The table has about 280,000 clones, approximately 85% seen once; the top ten hold roughly 5.3%. The ends lost 4 bases at V and 0 bases at J; junction bases unmatched: 3. This CDR3 comprises 14 residues. Germline-derived CDR1 and CDR2 are MNHNY and SVGAGI (reference sequence). The chain is built from TRBV6-6 and TRBJ2-7; 7 positions agree with TRBD1. The sequence came from a middle-aged man with active or convalescent COVID-19. Sequences were obtained from peripheral blood. CDR3 nucleotide sequence: TGTGCCAGCAGTTCCGGGACAGCCTCCTACGAGCAGTACTTC. As protein: CASSSGTASYEQYF.